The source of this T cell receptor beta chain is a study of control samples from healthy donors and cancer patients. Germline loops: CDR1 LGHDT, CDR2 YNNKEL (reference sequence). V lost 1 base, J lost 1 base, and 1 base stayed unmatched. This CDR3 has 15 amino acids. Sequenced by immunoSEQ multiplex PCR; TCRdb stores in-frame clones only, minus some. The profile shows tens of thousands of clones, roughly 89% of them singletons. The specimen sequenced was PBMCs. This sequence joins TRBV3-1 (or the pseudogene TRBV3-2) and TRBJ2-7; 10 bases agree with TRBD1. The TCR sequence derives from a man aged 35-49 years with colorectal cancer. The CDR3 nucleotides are TGTGCCAGCAGCCAAGGACAGGGGGCTTCCTACGAGCAGTACTTC. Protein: CASSQGQGASYEQYF.